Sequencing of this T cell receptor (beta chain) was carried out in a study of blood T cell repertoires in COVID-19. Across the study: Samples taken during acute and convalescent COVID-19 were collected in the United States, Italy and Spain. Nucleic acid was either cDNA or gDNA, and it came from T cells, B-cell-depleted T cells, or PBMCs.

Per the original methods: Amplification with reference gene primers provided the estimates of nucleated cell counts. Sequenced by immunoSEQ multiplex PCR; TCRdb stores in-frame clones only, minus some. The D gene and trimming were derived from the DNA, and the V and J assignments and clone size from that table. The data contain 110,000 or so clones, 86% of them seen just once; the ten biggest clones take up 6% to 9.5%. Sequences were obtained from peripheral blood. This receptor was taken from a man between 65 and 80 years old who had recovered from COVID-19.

The CDR3 protein is CASTIGGSEKLFF. CDR3 bases: TGTGCCAGCACCATAGGGGGAAGTGAAAAACTGTTTTTT. This chain links TRBV28 with TRBJ1-4; a weak D match, TRBD1 (6 bases). The CDR3 consists of 13 residues. Germline values: CDR1 MDHEN, CDR2 SYDVKM. Trimming removed 7 bases at V and 7 bases at J, with 13 bases between.